A selection of T cell receptor beta chains follows, all from one sample in a study of blood T cell repertoires in COVID-19. Sequenced by immunoSEQ multiplex PCR; TCRdb stores in-frame clones only, minus some. The top ten clones hold approximately 3.3% of a sample with about 160,000 clones, 85% of them seen once. The source material was peripheral blood. Receptor source: a human donor with acute or convalescent COVID-19. The donor label of this sample is uncertain. CDR3s leave out the opening cysteine and the closing phenylalanine or tryptophan. The D gene is left open where the match is weak.

v_gene: TRBV4-3
d_gene: TRBD2
CDR3aa: ASSPGLAGSYEQY

v_gene: TRBV19
d_gene: TRBD1
CDR3aa: ASSQGTDGYT

v_gene: TRBV18
d_gene: TRBD1
CDR3aa: ASSPGTGGRNTEAF

v_gene: TRBV6-5
d_gene: TRBD2
CDR3aa: ASSYLGLGLREQY

v_gene: TRBV30
d_gene: TRBD2
CDR3aa: AWTLSTSGVTQY

v_gene: TRBV24-1
d_gene: TRBD1
CDR3aa: ATSESGGNYGYT

v_gene: TRBV19
d_gene: .
CDR3aa: ASSIELGHSNQPQH

v_gene: TRBV19
d_gene: .
CDR3aa: ASSMIWGLGSNYGYT

v_gene: TRBV30
d_gene: .
CDR3aa: AWSFQASGANVLT

v_gene: TRBV9
d_gene: TRBD1
CDR3aa: ASSDPGQQETQY

v_gene: TRBV28
d_gene: TRBD1
CDR3aa: ASRGTAYGYT

v_gene: TRBV7-2
d_gene: .
CDR3aa: ASSLVPTLIEQF

v_gene: TRBV5-1
d_gene: TRBD1
CDR3aa: ASTKNGQVQGNEQF

v_gene: TRBV6-5
d_gene: .
CDR3aa: ASSYTGVETQY

v_gene: TRBV11-3
d_gene: .
CDR3aa: ASSPLGATDTQY

v_gene: TRBV11-3
d_gene: .
CDR3aa: ASSPPRGGGSTQY

v_gene: TRBV2
d_gene: .
CDR3aa: ASSERVSYNSPLH